A selection of T cell receptor beta chains follows, all from one sample in a study of breast tumors, draining lymph nodes, adjacent tissues. TCRdb ran MiXCR on the multiplex PCR reads and lists one entry per CDR3 protein. The repertoire holds roughly 260,000 distinct CDR3 sequences, with under 35% as singletons. Sequenced: axillary lymph node tissue. The origin of the receptors is a female donor with breast cancer. Some clones in this sample may be carry-over from other donors' samples. CDR3s include the opening cysteine and the closing phenylalanine or tryptophan. The D gene is left open where the match is weak. Rows may omit the clone size; those that give it use once, few, many or a size class.

>many|TRBV19|TRBJ2-1|TRBD1
TGTGCCAGTAGAGACCGGGACAGGCCAAGGGATGAGCAGTTCTTC
CASRDRDRPRDEQFF
>NA|TRBV5-8|TRBJ2-4|NA
TGTGCCAGCAGCTTTAGAACGACAGGACTAGCCAAAAACATTCAGTACTTC
CASSFRTTGLAKNIQYF
>NA|TRBV7-9|TRBJ2-5|NA
TGTGCCAGCAGCTTCGGGGGGCGGGAGCTACAAGAGACCCAGTACTTC
CASSFGGRELQETQYF
>many|TRBV6-5|TRBJ2-6|NA
TGTGCCAGCAGTTACTCTCCGATCGCCGGGGCCAACGTCCTGACTTTC
CASSYSPIAGANVLTF
>many|TRBV6-1|TRBJ2-5|TRBD2
TGTGCCAGCATTCTCGCTAGCGGGAGTGGGACCCAGTACTTC
CASILASGSGTQYF
>many|TRBV12-3/TRBV12-4|TRBJ1-2|NA
TGTGCCAGCAGTTTAGAGTGGGGGGGCGTAAACTATGGCTACACCTTC
CASSLEWGGVNYGYTF
>many|TRBV5-1|TRBJ2-1|NA
TGCGCCAGCAGCTTGGCCCAGGGGTCCTACAATGAGCAGTTCTTC
CASSLAQGSYNEQFF
>NA|TRBV7-3|TRBJ2-1|NA
TGTGCCAGCAGCTTACAGTCTACGAGCAGGGTTGTAGGCGATGAGCAGTTCTTC
CASSLQSTSRVVGDEQFF
>many|TRBV20-1|TRBJ2-3|NA
TGCAGTGAAGAGCGGCTAGAAGTTTATCAAGATACGCAGTATTTT
CSEERLEVYQDTQYF
>many|TRBV7-9|TRBJ2-3|TRBD2
TGTGCCAGCAGCTTCGGGACTAGCGGGAGGAGGGATACGCAGTATTTT
CASSFGTSGRRDTQYF
>many|TRBV7-6|TRBJ2-5|TRBD1
TGTGCCAGCAGCCAACAGGGGGCAGGAGAGACCCAGTACTTC
CASSQQGAGETQYF
>many|TRBV12-3/TRBV12-4|TRBJ1-5|NA
TGTGCCAGCAGTTGGGGACGGGGTCTGAGCAATCAGCCCCAGCATTTT
CASSWGRGLSNQPQHF
>NA|TRBV7-9|TRBJ1-6|NA
TGTGCCTGCAGCTTAAATCTCGGGGGTCTTGGGAATTCACCCCTGCACTTT
CACSLNLGGLGNSPLHF
>few|TRBV6-2/TRBV6-3|TRBJ2-7|TRBD1
TGTGCCAGCAGTAAAGGGACAGGGGGCAAGTACGAGCAGTACTTC
CASSKGTGGKYEQYF
>many|TRBV6-5|TRBJ2-7|NA
TGTGCCAGCAGTTACAGCGGGACACCTTTATCCTACGAGCAGTACTTC
CASSYSGTPLSYEQYF
>many|TRBV7-8|TRBJ2-2|NA
TGTGCCAGCAGCCTTACCCCCGGATTCGGGGAGCTGTTTTTT
CASSLTPGFGELFF
>NA|TRBV25-1|TRBJ2-1|TRBD2
TGTGCCAGCAGTGCTAGAGGTCCTAGCGGGAGGGCCAATGAGCAGTTCTTC
CASSARGPSGRANEQFF
>many|TRBV6-5|TRBJ2-7|NA
TGTGCCAGCAGTTACCTCGGCGGCAGGGAATACGAGCAGTACTTC
CASSYLGGREYEQYF
>many|TRBV10-3|TRBJ1-2|TRBD1
TGTGCCATCAGTGGAAGACAGGGAGCTAACTATGGCTACACCTTC
CAISGRQGANYGYTF
>many|TRBV5-1|TRBJ1-2|NA
TGCGCCAGCAGAACGGGCAACTATGGCTACACCTTC
CASRTGNYGYTF
>many|TRBV5-1|TRBJ2-3|TRBD2
TGCGCCAGCAGCTTTCGGAGCGGGAGTGAGTATACGCAGTATTTT
CASSFRSGSEYTQYF
>many|TRBV11-2|TRBJ2-1|NA
TGTGCCAGCAGACATGGGGGGGCGAGCTCCTACAATGAGCAGTTCTTC
CASRHGGASSYNEQFF
>many|TRBV7-9|TRBJ1-2|NA
TGTGCCAGCAGCGGTGACAGGTCCCATGGCTACACCTTC
CASSGDRSHGYTF
>many|TRBV5-5|TRBJ1-4|NA
TGTGCCAGCAGCTTGCGGTCCCAAGTTAATGAAAAACTGTTTTTT
CASSLRSQVNEKLFF
>many|TRBV2|TRBJ1-5|NA
TGTGCCAGCAGTAGGGGACTTAGCAATCAGCCCCAGCATTTT
CASSRGLSNQPQHF
>many|TRBV5-6|TRBJ2-5|NA
TGTGCCAGCAGCTTGGGAAAAACAGGTCGCACATGGCAGGAGACCCAGTACTTC
CASSLGKTGRTWQETQYF
>NA|TRBV19|TRBJ2-6|NA
TGTGCCAGTAGTATAGTTGGGACTCCTGCGACTGGGGCCAACGTCCTGACTTTC
CASSIVGTPATGANVLTF
>NA|TRBV3-1|TRBJ2-3|TRBD2
TGTGCCAGCAGCCAAGAGGGACTAGGCGGGGCAGGATTCACAGATACGCAGTATTTT
CASSQEGLGGAGFTDTQYF
>many|TRBV30|TRBJ2-5|NA
TGTGCCTGGAGTGTTTTTGGGGAGACCCAGTACTTC
CAWSVFGETQYF
>many|TRBV7-2|TRBJ2-5|NA
TGTGCCAGCAGCGCCACTGAAGGGACCCAGTACTTC
CASSATEGTQYF
>many|TRBV6-5|TRBJ2-1|NA
TGTGCCAGCAGTTATGGTGACAAACAGTTCTTC
CASSYGDKQFF
>NA|TRBV4-2|TRBJ2-3|TRBD2
TGTGCCAGCAGCCAAGAGTCGCTAGCGGGAGCGACAGATACGCAGTATTTT
CASSQESLAGATDTQYF
>many|TRBV7-3|TRBJ2-2|NA
TGTGCCAGCAGCTTTAGGGCAGCCGGCACCGGGGAGCTGTTTTTT
CASSFRAAGTGELFF
>many|TRBV13|TRBJ2-7|NA
TGTGCCAGCAGCCCACCACCTCCCTTGGCCTCCTCCTACGAGCAGTACTTC
CASSPPPPLASSYEQYF
>NA|TRBV2|TRBJ1-3|NA
TGTGCCAGCAGGAAGGGACTAGCCTCGGGAAACACCATATATTTT
CASRKGLASGNTIYF
>many|TRBV20-1|TRBJ1-2|NA
TGCAGTGCTAGCGCCCAAGGAATCGACTATGGCTACACCTTC
CSASAQGIDYGYTF
>few|TRBV6-1|TRBJ2-3|TRBD2
TGTGCCACCCAAAGGAGGGGGACCAATAGCGGGAGAACCACAGATACGCAGTATTTT
CATQRRGTNSGRTTDTQYF
>once|TRBV12-3/TRBV12-4|TRBJ2-6|NA
TGTGCCAGCAGGAACGTCCTGACTTTC
CASRNVLTF
>NA|TRBV29-1|TRBJ2-5|TRBD2
TGCAGCGTTGGGCCATCGGGGGGAGAGACCCAGTACTTC
CSVGPSGGETQYF
>many|TRBV4-1|TRBJ2-1|TRBD2
TGCGCCAGCAGCCAAGTATTAGCGGGAGATCGTGAGCAGTTCTTC
CASSQVLAGDREQFF
>NA|TRBV20-1|TRBJ1-4|NA
TGCAGTGCTAGAGCGGCGGGAGTTCATGAAAAACTGTTTTTT
CSARAAGVHEKLFF
>NA|TRBV7-2|TRBJ2-1|NA
NA
CDSSFYICSAIRPNGEQFF
>many|TRBV12-3/TRBV12-4|TRBJ1-2|NA
TGTGCCAGCAGACTAGGGGGTAACTATGGCTACACCTTC
CASRLGGNYGYTF
>NA|TRBV20-1|TRBJ2-1|TRBD2
TGCAGTGCTAGGAAAGAACTAGCGGGATGGGATGAGCAGTTCTTC
CSARKELAGWDEQFF
>many|TRBV10-2|TRBJ2-5|TRBD1
TGCGCCAGCAGTGAGAGGACAGGGGTCTCTAATCAAGAGACCCAGTACTTC
CASSERTGVSNQETQYF
>NA|TRBV2|TRBJ1-1|NA
TGTGCCAGCAGTGAAGTCGGGTTCTCCACTGAAGCTTTCTTT
CASSEVGFSTEAFF
>many|TRBV5-8|TRBJ2-5|NA
TGTGCCAGCAGCTTGGGCGAGGCCCAGTACTTC
CASSLGEAQYF
>NA|TRBV19|TRBJ2-5|TRBD2
TGTGCCAGTAGTATGATGGAGGGAGGGAAGGGGACCCAGTACTTC
CASSMMEGGKGTQYF
>NA|TRBV20-1|TRBJ1-5|NA
TGCAGTGCTAGATCTCTAGCGGGAGACGAGCAGCCCCAGCATTTT
CSARSLAGDEQPQHF
>many|TRBV4-1|TRBJ2-1|NA
TGCGCCAGCAGCCCGAGGACCAAACACAATGAGCAGTTCTTC
CASSPRTKHNEQFF
>NA|TRBV5-1|TRBJ2-2|TRBD1
TGCGCCAGCAGCTGGACAGGGGGTGGCGGGGAGCTGTTTTTT
CASSWTGGGGELFF
>many|TRBV5-6|TRBJ1-5|NA
TGTGCCAGCAGCTTGGTTGGGGTGGGTCAGCCCCAGCATTTT
CASSLVGVGQPQHF
>once|TRBV7-9|TRBJ1-3|NA
TGTGCCAGCAGCTTTAGCGGGAGTGGAAACACCATATATTTT
CASSFSGSGNTIYF
>many|TRBV9|TRBJ2-7|TRBD2
TGTGCCAGCAGCCCAGGGGGGACTAGCTGGGGCTACGAGCAGTACTTC
CASSPGGTSWGYEQYF
>many|TRBV2|TRBJ2-5|NA
TGTGCCAGCCTTCGCCGGGAGACCCAGTACTTC
CASLRRETQYF
>many|TRBV6-6|TRBJ2-7|NA
TGTGCCAGCAGTCAATCGACACTTTCCTACGAGCAGTACTTC
CASSQSTLSYEQYF
>few|TRBV6-2/TRBV6-3|TRBJ2-1|NA
TGTGCCAGCAGTTACTCGAGGCGGGGCTACAATGAGCAGTTCTTC
CASSYSRRGYNEQFF
>many|TRBV5-8|TRBJ2-7|NA
TGTGCCAGCAGCAAACGATACGAGCAGTACTTC
CASSKRYEQYF
>many|TRBV11-3|TRBJ2-3|TRBD1
TGTGCCAGCAGCTCAGGACAGGGCCCAGATACGCAGTATTTT
CASSSGQGPDTQYF
>many|TRBV20-1|TRBJ1-3|TRBD1
TGCAGTGCTAGGACAGGGGGCGATGCCGGAAACACCATATATTTT
CSARTGGDAGNTIYF